The 3 T cell receptor beta chains given below trace back to one sample, sequenced in a study of vaccination and CD4 T cells after COVID-19. These receptors lack a known antigen. Sequencing of the DNA from cultured CD4+ T cells was carried out with the Oncomine TCR Beta short-read assay. TCRdb called the PCR reads again in MiXCR, with one record for every CDR3 protein. In the table there are 20,000 or so distinct CDR3 sequences, about 40% of which are singletons. Time point here: late sampling 161 to 241 days after vaccination in a few convalescent patients. Indicated treatment: approximately 10-day PBMC culture with coronavirus spike peptide pools or control peptides (ViraFEST assay). Sequenced here: CD4+ T cells from blood, cultured in vitro, sampled about 7 months after SARS-CoV-2 vaccination. These receptor sequences come from a human donor who had recovered from COVID-19.

The CDR3 DNA follows: TGCAGTGCTAGAGATGCTGGCGGGGTTACCTACAATGAGCAGTTCTTC. Amino acids: CSARDAGGVTYNEQFF. This chain joins TRBV20-1 and TRBJ2-1, with a possible D match to TRBD2 (6 bases). The CDR3 is made up of 16 amino acids. Germline V gene lookup returns CDR1 DFQATT and CDR2 SNEGSKA (reference sequence). Trimming stripped 0 bases from V and 2 bases from J, with 14 bases between.

The CDR3 nucleotides are TGTGCCAGTAGTGCAGGGCTGAACACTGAAGCTTTCTTT. As protein: CASSAGLNTEAFF. The chain joins TRBV19 to TRBJ1-1; D is possibly TRBD1 (5 bases). The V gene's germline CDR1 is LNHDA and CDR2 SQIVND (reference sequence). Trimming pared 5 bases from V and 0 bases from J, leaving 7 bases between. The CDR3 loop spans 13 amino acids.

This clonotype was observed a few times. The J gene is TRBJ2-1, the V gene TRBV6-1; D might be TRBD2 (6 bases). The CDR3 covers 13 residues. Germline CDR1 MNHNS, CDR2 SASEGT. Trimming shortened V by 8 bases and J by 8 bases, and 16 bases separated the two germline ends. In DNA form, the CDR3 reads TGTGCCAGCTGCCGGGAGCTCTTTGATGAGCAGTTCTTC. This encodes CASCRELFDEQFF.